Ten or more counts support the clone carrying this T cell receptor (beta chain). The length of the CDR3 is 14 residues. Between the trimmed V and J ends, which lost 6 bases and 0 bases, there was a span of 8 bases. Germline assignment: CDR1 MNHEY and CDR2 SMNVEV (reference sequence). The entry originates in a study of patients and donors after allogeneic stem cell transplantation. TCRdb re-analysed the RT-PCR reads in MiXCR, keeping a single row per CDR3 protein. The table lists approximately 90,000 distinct CDR3 sequences, around 5% of them singletons. The source of this sequence is a human donor who was either an allogeneic HSCT recipient or a stem cell or donor lymphocyte infusion donor (not recorded which). It is not recorded whose cells these are; they may come from a transplant donor. The chain couples TRBV27 to TRBJ1-4; TRBD1 might be the D (5 bases). The sample comprised blood, either unsorted or a sorted T cell fraction (not recorded which). CDR3 residues: CASRSTATNEKLFF. Written as DNA, the CDR3 is TGTGCCAGCAGATCGACAGCAACTAATGAAAAACTGTTTTTT.